This TCR beta chain was obtained from a study of shared clonotypes between healthy human individuals (dated by TCRdb to about 2020). Notes on the research overall: A couple of women and three men aged 18 to 49 years were included in the cohort. Per donor, three plates each were used for CD4 naive and CD4 memory, two for CD8 naive, and one for CD8 memory. Blood TCR repertoires of 5 or 6 healthy adults were deeply sequenced to estimate repertoire size and the extent of clonotype sharing between individuals. Different laboratories and diverse techniques were used to prepare libraries and sequence TCR repertoires, to increase sequencing depth and limit assay-specific biases. Each donor's leukapheresis produced roughly between roughly 0.94 and 9.5 billion PBMCs.

Results and caveats for the whole study, not just this receptor: Clonotypes shared by all four sorted-subset donors showed higher generation probabilities than non-shared clonotypes. Rarefaction of sorted-subset datasets indicated incomplete sequencing despite the large sequencing depth. Sampling was restricted to blood, and TCR repertoires in tissue are likely to differ from TCR repertoires in blood. Pairwise subsampling led to the expectation that sequencing depth would affect the degree of clonotype sharing among donors. About 5% of naive CD4, 3% to 3.5% of naive CD8, about 2.5% of memory CD4, and approximately 0.39% of memory CD8 clonotypes were shared across several donors. Because the study included a small number of donors, the genetic and exposure-history diversity represented was limited. Estimated clonotype richness was generally larger for naive than for memory subsets.

Remarks on this clone: This receptor's antigen is unknown. No base qualities exist here, and no much larger clone lies one base off it. The same CDR3 arises from other DNA sequences in this sample as well.

Using the deep immunoSEQ assay, TCR CDR3 regions were amplified from genomic DNA by multiplex PCR. Extracted genomic DNA from each cell subset was distributed evenly across all wells of several immunoSEQ 96-well plates, and each plate was treated as a replicate. For sorted subsets, around 0.2 ug genomic DNA, equal to 25,000 to 35,000 T cell genomes, was loaded into each replicate PCR. Purified libraries were quantified with a Qubit 3.0 fluorometer, sized on a Bioanalyzer 2100, and re-quantified with the KAPA Library Quantification kit. Every immunoSEQ 96-well plate was sequenced on a separate single-read 150-cycle Illumina NextSeq 550 flow cell. Regarding the original processing steps: Because only junctional sequences without quality scores were contained in the immunoSEQ output, filtering matching that applied to full-length reads could not be performed. Sequences were annotated with PyIR, a Python wrapper for IgBLAST v1.9, using IMGT germline references to assign V/J genes and CDR3. Reads were removed for weak V/J assignments (E-value above 1e-6), missing CDR3, stop codons, out-of-frame junctions, or ambiguous translated residues. V3J clonotypes were defined as sequences sharing the same inferred V gene, J gene, and CDR3 amino acid sequence. Percentage overlap between repertoires was computed as shared unique clonotypes divided by the size of the smaller repertoire. RTK rarefaction, the Chao1 estimator, and Recon v2.1 estimates of unobserved clonotypes were used to assess repertoire richness. OLGA was used to compute generation probabilities for all TCRbeta clonotypes that the gDNA method yielded from four donors. Drawn from immuneACCESS, this table holds only the in-frame rearrangements with V and J called that TCRdb kept. Clones are partly lost; checked studies trace under half to an unresolved V gene and leave the rest unexplained. The DNA gave D and trimming, while V, J and clone size come from that table. For this sample there are about 680,000 clones; 60% to 75% appear just once. Roughly 1.9% of the sample belongs to the ten largest clones.

Healthy HIV-negative adults with no recently reported acute infections or vaccinations were included as donors. All donors were Caucasian adults living in Nashville, Tennessee, USA. CD4+ T cells were enriched by magnetic negative selection; naive cells were then positively selected on CD45RA, and the negative fraction formed the memory subset. Blood was obtained by leukapheresis, after which PBMCs were separated by Ficoll-Histopaque density gradient centrifugation and cryopreserved in liquid nitrogen vapor phase. Analytical flow cytometry was used to check the purity and quantity of each magnetically sorted T cell population. Genomic DNA was isolated from each sorted fraction and quantified by UV absorbance on a Nanodrop 2000c. The CDR3, cysteine through phenylalanine, is 11 amino acids long. Just the 33-base CDR3 DNA is kept, in frame starting at base 1. Based on the germline V gene, the CDR1 and CDR2 sequences are MDHEN and SYDVKM. V is pared back by 2 bases and J by 7 bases, with 6 bases lying between the germline termini.

The chain employs TRBV28 and TRBJ2-7; TRBD2 is a weak D gene call, 5 bases matching. The specimen was memory CD4+ T cells sorted from blood. Taken with the paper, the label for cell subset or site translates to: CD45RA-negative fraction. The source is a woman under 40 in good health. The DNA sequence is TGTGCCAGCAGTTTACGGGGAGAGCAGTACTTC. This sequence encodes CASSLRGEQYF.